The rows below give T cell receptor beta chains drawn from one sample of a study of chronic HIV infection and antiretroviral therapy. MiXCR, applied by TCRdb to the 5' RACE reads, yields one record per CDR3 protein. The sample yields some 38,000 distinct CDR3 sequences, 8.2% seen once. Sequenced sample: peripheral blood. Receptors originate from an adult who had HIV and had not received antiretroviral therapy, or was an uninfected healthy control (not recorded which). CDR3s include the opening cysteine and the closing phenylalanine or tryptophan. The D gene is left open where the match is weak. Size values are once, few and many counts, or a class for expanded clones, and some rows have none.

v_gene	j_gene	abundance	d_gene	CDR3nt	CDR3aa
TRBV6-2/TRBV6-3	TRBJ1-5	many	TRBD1	TGTGCCAGCAGCTCCTTCCCGGACAGGGATAGCAATCAGCCCCAGCATTTT	CASSSFPDRDSNQPQHF
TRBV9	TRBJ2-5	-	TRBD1	TGTGCCAGCAGCGCCTCGGACAGGGCGGAGACCCAGTACTTC	CASSASDRAETQYF
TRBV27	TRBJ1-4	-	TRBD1	TGTGCCAGCAGTGCCGGGACAGGGTCTGAAAAACTGTTTTTT	CASSAGTGSEKLFF
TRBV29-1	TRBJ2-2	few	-	TGCAGCGTTTCCGGAACGATGAACACCGGGGAGCTGTTTTTT	CSVSGTMNTGELFF
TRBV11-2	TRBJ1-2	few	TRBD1	TGTGCCAGCAGCAACAGGGGGAACTATGGCTACACCTTC	CASSNRGNYGYTF
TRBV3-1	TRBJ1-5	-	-	TGTGCCAGCAGCCGTGGGACGGAACCCAATCAGCCCCAGCATTTT	CASSRGTEPNQPQHF
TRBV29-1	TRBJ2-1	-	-	TGCAGCGTTGAAGACATCCTAGCCGACTACAATGAGCAGTTCTTC	CSVEDILADYNEQFF
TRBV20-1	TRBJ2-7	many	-	TGCAGTGTTCCCCATGGCGGCCACACCTACGAGCAGTACTTC	CSVPHGGHTYEQYF
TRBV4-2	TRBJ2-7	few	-	TGTGCCAGCAGCCAGGAGACACAGGGACTCTACGAGCAGTACTTC	CASSQETQGLYEQYF
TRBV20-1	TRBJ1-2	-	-	TGCAGTGCTAGAGATCGTCCCGGCAACTATGGCTACACCTTC	CSARDRPGNYGYTF
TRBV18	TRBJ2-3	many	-	TGTGCCAGCTCACCACCGAGGGGAACAGATACGCAGTATTTT	CASSPPRGTDTQYF
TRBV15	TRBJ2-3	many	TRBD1	TGTGCCACCAGGGGACAGGGGGCGAAGAAGGATACGCAGTATTTT	CATRGQGAKKDTQYF
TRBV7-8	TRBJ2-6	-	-	TGTGCCAGCAGTAGGGGTCGCAGCTCTGGGGCCAACGTCCTGACTTTC	CASSRGRSSGANVLTF
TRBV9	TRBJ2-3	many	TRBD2	TGTGCCAGCTCCGAGGGACTAGCGGGAGGGGGTGATACGCAGTATTTT	CASSEGLAGGGDTQYF
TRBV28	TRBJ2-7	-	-	TGTGCCAGCAGCCTTTGGGTGCAGGGTCAGGGCGAGCAGTACTTC	CASSLWVQGQGEQYF
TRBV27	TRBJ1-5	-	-	TGTGCCAGCAGTTTATCGGAGGGGTTTCAGCCCCAGCATTTT	CASSLSEGFQPQHF
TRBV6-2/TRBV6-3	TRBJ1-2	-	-	TGTGCCAGCAGCATCGACAGGAGCTATGGCTACACCTTC	CASSIDRSYGYTF
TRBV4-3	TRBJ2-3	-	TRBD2	TGCGCCAGCAGCCAGGGCCTAGCGGGAGTGGTAGATACGCAGTATTTT	CASSQGLAGVVDTQYF
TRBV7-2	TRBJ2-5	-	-	TGTGCCAGCAGCCTGACAAGACAAGAGACCCAGTACTTC	CASSLTRQETQYF
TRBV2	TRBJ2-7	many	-	TGTGCCAGCGCTAGACGGGAGTGGTACGAGCAGTACTTC	CASARREWYEQYF
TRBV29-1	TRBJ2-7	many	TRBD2	TGCAGCGTTGAAAGACCGGGGGGCTCCTACGAGCAGTACTTC	CSVERPGGSYEQYF
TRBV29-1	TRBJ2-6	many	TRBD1	TGCAGCGTTGAAGATGAAGGGACAGGGGTCTATCCTGGGGCCAACGTCCTGACTTTC	CSVEDEGTGVYPGANVLTF
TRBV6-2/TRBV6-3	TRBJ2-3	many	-	TGTGCCAGCAGAGACGACGGACTAGATACGCAGTATTTT	CASRDDGLDTQYF
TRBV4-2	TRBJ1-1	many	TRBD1	TGTGCCAGCAGCCAAGATTTCCAGGACAGGAAGGGAGCTTTCTTT	CASSQDFQDRKGAFF
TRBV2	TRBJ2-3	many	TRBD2	TGTGCCAGCAGTGAAACTAGCGGTAGCACAGATACGCAGTATTTT	CASSETSGSTDTQYF
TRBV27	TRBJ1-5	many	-	TGTGCCAGCAGTCCCCACACCAATCAGCCCCAGCATTTT	CASSPHTNQPQHF
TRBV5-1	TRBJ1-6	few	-	TGCGCCAGCAGCTTGGATCGCCAACGCGGGGCACCCCTCCACTTT	CASSLDRQRGAPLHF
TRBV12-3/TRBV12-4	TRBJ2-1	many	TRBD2	TGTGCCAGCAGTGCCGGGACTAGCCACAATGAGCAGTTCTTC	CASSAGTSHNEQFF
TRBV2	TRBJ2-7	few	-	TGTGCCAGCAGTGAGCGGGGCAGCTCCTACGAGCAGTACTTC	CASSERGSSYEQYF
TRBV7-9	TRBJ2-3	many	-	TGTGCCAGCCGGGCGGACTCGGGAGATACGCAGTATTTT	CASRADSGDTQYF
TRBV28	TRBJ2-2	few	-	TGTGCCAGCAGTCTGCCAAAAAAAGGGGTCGGGGAGCTGTTTTTT	CASSLPKKGVGELFF
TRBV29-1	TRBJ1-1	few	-	TGCAGCGTTTTCCCTCCCATGGGCGAGGACACTGAAGCTTTCTTT	CSVFPPMGEDTEAFF
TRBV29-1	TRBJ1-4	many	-	TGCAGCGTTGAAGATCGAAAGGACGGTGGTGAAAAACTGTTTTTT	CSVEDRKDGGEKLFF
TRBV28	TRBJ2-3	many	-	TGTGCCAGCAGGGGGGTACTCACAGATACGCAGTATTTT	CASRGVLTDTQYF
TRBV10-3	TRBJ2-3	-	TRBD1	TGTGCCATCAGGTTGACAGGGGTCCCGGATACGCAGTATTTT	CAIRLTGVPDTQYF
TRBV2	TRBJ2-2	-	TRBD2	TGTGCCTATTCCGGGACTAGCGGGAGGGCCGCCGGGGAGCTGTTTTTT	CAYSGTSGRAAGELFF
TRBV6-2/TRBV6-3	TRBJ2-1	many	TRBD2	TGTGCCAGCAGACTGGCTAGCGGCAATGAGCAGTTCTTC	CASRLASGNEQFF
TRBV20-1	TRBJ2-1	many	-	TGCAGTGCTAGAGATGGGGGCGGGATCGCGGAACATGAGCAGTTCTTC	CSARDGGGIAEHEQFF
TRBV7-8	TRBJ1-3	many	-	TGTGCCAGCAGCTTAGATCGGCTGGTTTTGGAAGAAAACACCATATATTTT	CASSLDRLVLEENTIYF
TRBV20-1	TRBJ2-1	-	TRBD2	TGCAGTGCTCCCCGGAGGGGCGGGAGCAGCAATGAGCAGTTCTTC	CSAPRRGGSSNEQFF
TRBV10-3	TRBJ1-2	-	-	TGTGCCATCAGTGATTTCGGGACAACTACTAACTATGGCTACACCTTC	CAISDFGTTTNYGYTF